This TCR beta chain was observed in a study of T cells expressing NK-cell markers. As for the study in general: In sorted CD3+CD56+NKG2C+, CD3+CD56+NKG2C- and CD3+CD56-NKG2C+ T cells, TCR beta repertoires were obtained. Findings and limits, study-wide: In several donors, dominant clonotypes made up about 25-65% of CD3+CD56-NKG2C+ cells.

TCRdb reprocessed the 5' RACE reads; each CDR3 protein has one entry and no DNA is given. Listed are a few hundred thousand distinct CDR3 sequences; around 5.3% falls within the top ten. The CDR3 runs to 15 residues. Germline V gene sequence: CDR1 KGHSH, CDR2 LQKENI. A remark on this clonotype: Antigen: not known.

The gene calls are TRBV18 and TRBJ2-2. Sequenced input: blood T cells: a sorted CD56 or NKG2C T cell subset, CD4+ or CD8+ T cells, or bulk PBMC T cells (not recorded which). This TCR was recovered from a man aged 18-75 years in good health. The CDR3 is CASSPAGQRTGELFF.